A single sample gave rise to the 17 T cell receptor beta chains below, sequenced in a study of post-analysis software for immune sequencing data. No antigen is known for these receptors. TCR beta cDNA libraries included unique molecular identifiers. Via MiXCR, TCRdb re-called the PCR reads, giving one row per CDR3 protein. Found here are a few hundred thousand distinct CDR3 sequences, about a third of them singletons; the top ten hold 4.5% to 7.5%. Study-wide points: In patients, TRBV5-6, TRBV5-1 and TRBV20-1 belonged to five or six TRBV segments found more frequently than in controls.

Source material: blood. The receptors come from a girl aged 2 to 17 with multiple sclerosis.

This sequence joins TRBV4-2 and TRBJ1-2; D remains unclear. Germline-derived CDR1 and CDR2 are LGHNA and YNFKEQ. CDR3 length: 16 residues. Between the trimmed V and J ends, which lost 3 bases and 1 base, there was a span of 15 bases. CDR3 sequence: CASSHVFVGVNYGYTF. CDR3 coding DNA: TGTGCCAGCAGCCATGTTTTTGTGGGCGTTAACTATGGCTACACCTTC.

The chain carries TRBV29-1 and TRBJ1-2; D gene ambiguous. Germline V gene lookup returns CDR1 SQVTM and CDR2 ANQGSEA. With 3 bases removed from V and 4 bases from J, the gap between germline ends came to 9 bases. The CDR3 loop spans 12 amino acids. The DNA of the CDR3 is TGCAGCGTTGATACCGCAGGCTATGGCTACACCTTC. It yields the protein CSVDTAGYGYTF.

This clonotype was counted only a few times. The chain combines TRBV20-1 with TRBJ1-5; the D gene is possibly TRBD1 (6 bases). The ends were cut back, 3 bases at V and 0 bases at J, with 9 bases in the middle. Per germline, CDR1 DFQATT and CDR2 SNEGSKA (reference sequence). The CDR3 spans 14 residues. The CDR3 sequence is CSARDSYSNQPQHF. CDR3 DNA: TGCAGTGCTAGGGACAGCTATAGCAATCAGCCCCAGCATTTT.

In its sample, this clonotype was seen many times. The genes are TRBV29-1 and TRBJ2-7; no clear D. The V end lost 7 bases, the J end lost 2 bases, and 12 bases lay between the germline ends. Germline V gives CDR1 SQVTM, CDR2 ANQGSEA. There are 12 residues in the CDR3. CDR3 protein: CSARAPTYEQYF. The CDR3 nucleotides are TGCAGCGCTAGGGCACCCACCTACGAGCAGTACTTC.

This clonotype was picked up a small number of times. This rearrangement joins TRBV20-1 to TRBJ1-2; 10 bases line up with TRBD1. The J segment lost 4 bases and the V segment lost 1 base, leaving 3 bases of the junction unmatched. Germline V lookup: CDR1 DFQATT, CDR2 SNEGSKA (reference sequence). There are 14 residues in the CDR3. CDR3 sequence (DNA): TGCAGTGCTAGAGGTGGGACAGGGGCCTATGGCTACACCTTC. It encodes CSARGGTGAYGYTF.

The chain links TRBV12-3 or TRBV12-4 to TRBJ2-3; a weak D match, TRBD2 (6 bases). The CDR3 runs to 13 residues. Trimming cost V 11 bases and J 6 bases, with 18 bases left between them. The CDR3 loop reads CACRRSGRDTQYF. CDR3 DNA: TGTGCCTGCCGCAGATCGGGGAGGGATACGCAGTATTTT.

The rearrangement joins TRBV7-9 to TRBJ1-1, with D uncertain. V was shortened by 5 bases and J by 6 bases, with 13 bases between the two germline ends. There are 13 residues in the CDR3. Germline values: CDR1 SEHNR, CDR2 FQNEAQ (reference sequence). The CDR3 bases are TGTGCCAGCAGCCCGGTCAAGGAGGCTGAAGCTTTCTTT. This encodes CASSPVKEAEAFF. Full variable domain (outside the CDR3, taken from reference TRBV7-9 and TRBJ1-1): DTGVSQNPRHKITKRGQNVTFRCDPISEHNRLYWYRQTLGQGPEFLTYFQNEAQLEKSRLLSDRFSAERPKGSFSTLEIQRTEQGDSAMYLCASSPVKEAEAFFGQGTRLTVV.

The V call is TRBV20-1, the J call TRBJ1-1; TRBD1 aligns across 8 bases. Germline lookup yields CDR1 DFQATT and CDR2 SNEGSKA (reference sequence). The V segment lost 2 bases and the J segment 1 base; nucleotides outside the gene matches: 6. The CDR3 covers 15 residues. The CDR3 reads CSARTGQGGNTEAFF. CDR3 DNA sequence: TGCAGTGCTAGAACCGGACAGGGCGGGAACACTGAAGCTTTCTTT.

This clonotype was detected many times. The CDR3 coding sequence is TGTGCCAGCAGCCAAGATCCTAGCACAGATACGCAGTATTTT. Residues: CASSQDPSTDTQYF. The chain is built from TRBV4-2 and TRBJ2-3; no reliable D call. The CDR3 extends over 14 amino acids. The germline V gene encodes CDR1 LGHNA and CDR2 YNFKEQ. V lost 0 bases and J 0 bases, leaving 4 bases between the germline ends.

The rearrangement links TRBV29-1 to TRBJ1-2, with D possibly being TRBD1 (5 bases). The CDR3 has 14 amino acids. Trimming left V 2 bases short and J 7 bases short, with 17 bases between. The V gene's germline CDR1 is SQVTM and CDR2 ANQGSEA. For the CDR3, the DNA is TGCAGCGTTGAAAGCGACAGAGAAGCGAGTGGCTACACCTTC. Protein product: CSVESDREASGYTF.

The chain is built from TRBV20-1 and TRBJ1-1; 10 bases are a match to TRBD1. CDR3 length equals 13 residues. With V trimmed by 3 bases and J by 7 bases, 5 bases remained unmatched. CDR1 and CDR2 from the germline V gene are DFQATT and SNEGSKA (reference sequence). The CDR3: CSASPRTGGEAFF. In nucleotides, the CDR3 is TGCAGTGCTAGCCCTCGGACAGGGGGTGAAGCTTTCTTT.

The chain links TRBV20-1 to TRBJ2-5, with TRBD1 identical over 8 bases. The V gene end was trimmed by 3 bases and the J gene end by 4 bases; junction bases not matched to a gene: 10. Looked up from germline, CDR1 is DFQATT and CDR2 is SNEGSKA (reference sequence). The CDR3 runs 15 residues. CDR3 in amino acids: CSASPAGGIGETQYF. The DNA for the CDR3 is TGCAGTGCTAGCCCCGCAGGGGGCATCGGAGAGACCCAGTACTTC.

The CDR3 coding sequence is TGCGCCAGCAGCTTAACAGCCCAACAGTTCTTC. Protein: CASSLTAQQFF. This chain connects TRBV5-1 to TRBJ2-1; the D is unclear. Germline CDR1 reads SGHRS; CDR2 reads YFSETQ. The CDR3 consists of 11 residues. The germline V and J ends were trimmed by 2 bases and 13 bases, with 10 bases remaining between them.

This clonotype was found a few times. Written as DNA, the CDR3 is TGCGCCAGCAGCTTACCACGGGACAGTGACAATGAGCAGTTCTTC. Protein product: CASSLPRDSDNEQFF. The genes are TRBV5-1 and TRBJ2-1; TRBD1 matches at 7 bases. The CDR3 consists of 15 residues. Trimming took 2 bases from V and 5 from J; bases not matched to a gene: 7. Germline lookup yields CDR1 SGHRS and CDR2 YFSETQ.

This clonotype was seen only a few times. V and J are TRBV24-1 and TRBJ2-1; perhaps D is TRBD1 or TRBD2 (6 bases each). The CDR3 is 14 amino acids. Looked up from germline, CDR1 is KGHDR and CDR2 is SFDVKD. V lost 5 bases, J lost 8 bases, and 15 bases lay in between. CDR3 sequence reads: CATSARGVWDEQFF. The CDR3 coding sequence is TGTGCCACCAGTGCTAGGGGGGTATGGGATGAGCAGTTCTTC.

This clonotype has a single count. One end of the junction is discordant with germline, which a read error may explain. The chain uses TRBV4-2 and TRBJ1-6; 7 bases agree with TRBD1. In germline, CDR1 is LGHNA, CDR2 YNFKEQ. The CDR3 has 11 residues. CDR3 protein: CAGSQGVALHF. Here the CDR3 DNA reads TGTGCCGGCAGCCAGGGGGTGGCCCTCCACTTT.

The chain couples TRBV7-3 to TRBJ2-3, with TRBD2 matching 7 bases. In germline, CDR1 is SGHTA, CDR2 FQGTGA. The CDR3 is made up of 16 amino acids. After removal of 3 bases from V and 6 bases from J, the junction contained 12 bases not matched to a gene. For the CDR3, the DNA is TGTGCCAGCAGCTTGGGCGGTCCTGGGCGGGGGGATACGCAGTATTTT. This codes for CASSLGGPGRGDTQYF.